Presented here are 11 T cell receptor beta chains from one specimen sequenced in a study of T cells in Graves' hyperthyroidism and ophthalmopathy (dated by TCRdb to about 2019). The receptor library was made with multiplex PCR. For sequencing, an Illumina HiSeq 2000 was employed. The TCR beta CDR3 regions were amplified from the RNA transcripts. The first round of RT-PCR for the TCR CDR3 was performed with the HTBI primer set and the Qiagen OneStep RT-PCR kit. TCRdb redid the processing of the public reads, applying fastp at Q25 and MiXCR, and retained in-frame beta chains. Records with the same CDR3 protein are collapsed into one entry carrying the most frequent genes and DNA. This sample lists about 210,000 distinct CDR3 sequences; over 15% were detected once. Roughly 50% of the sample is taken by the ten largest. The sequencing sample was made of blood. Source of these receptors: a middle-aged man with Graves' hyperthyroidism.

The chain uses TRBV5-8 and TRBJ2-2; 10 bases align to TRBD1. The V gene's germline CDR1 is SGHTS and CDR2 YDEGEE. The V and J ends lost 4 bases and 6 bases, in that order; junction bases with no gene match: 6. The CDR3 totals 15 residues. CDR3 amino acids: CASSLTGGLAGELFF. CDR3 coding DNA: TGTGCCAGCAGCCTGACAGGGGGCCTTGCCGGGGAGCTGTTTTTT. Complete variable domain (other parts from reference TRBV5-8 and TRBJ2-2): EAGVTQSPTHLIKTRGQQATLRCSPISGHTSVYWYQQALGLGLQFLLWYDEGEERNRGNFPPRFSGRQFPNYSSELNVNALELEDSALYLCASSLTGGLAGELFFGEGSRLTVL.

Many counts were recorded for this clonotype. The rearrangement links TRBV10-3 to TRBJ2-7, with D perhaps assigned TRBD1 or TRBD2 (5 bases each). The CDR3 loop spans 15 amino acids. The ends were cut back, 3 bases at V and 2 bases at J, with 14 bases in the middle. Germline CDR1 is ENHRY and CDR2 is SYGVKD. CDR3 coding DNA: TGTGCCATCAGTGAATTCGGGACGCAAACCTACGAGCAGTACTTC. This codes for CAISEFGTQTYEQYF.

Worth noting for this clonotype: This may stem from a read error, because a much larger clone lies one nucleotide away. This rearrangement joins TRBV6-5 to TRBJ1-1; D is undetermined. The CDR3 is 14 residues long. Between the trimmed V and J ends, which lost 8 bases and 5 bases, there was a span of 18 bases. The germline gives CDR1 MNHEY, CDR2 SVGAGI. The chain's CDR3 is CASGFSTARTEAFF. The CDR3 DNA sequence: TGTGCCAGCGGTTTCTCTACAGCGAGGACTGAAGCTTTCTTT.

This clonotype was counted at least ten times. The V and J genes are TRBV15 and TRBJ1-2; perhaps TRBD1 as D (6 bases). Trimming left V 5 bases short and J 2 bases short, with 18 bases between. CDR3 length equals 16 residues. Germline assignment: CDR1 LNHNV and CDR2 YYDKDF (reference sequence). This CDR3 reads CATSGSYSDRNYGYTF. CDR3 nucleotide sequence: TGTGCCACCAGCGGATCTTACTCCGACAGGAACTATGGCTACACCTTC.

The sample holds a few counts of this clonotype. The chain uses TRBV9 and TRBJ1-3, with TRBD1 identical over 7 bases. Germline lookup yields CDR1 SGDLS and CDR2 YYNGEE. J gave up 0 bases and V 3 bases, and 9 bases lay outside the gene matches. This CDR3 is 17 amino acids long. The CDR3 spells CASSEDPGQSSGNTIYF. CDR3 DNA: TGTGCCAGCAGCGAGGACCCGGGACAGAGCTCTGGAAACACCATATATTTT.

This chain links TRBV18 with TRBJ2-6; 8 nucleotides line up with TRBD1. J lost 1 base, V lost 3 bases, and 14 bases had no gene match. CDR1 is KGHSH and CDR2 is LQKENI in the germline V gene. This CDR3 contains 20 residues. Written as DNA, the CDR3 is TGTGCCAGCTCACCGGTAATTTGGCAGGGGGCGGCGTCTGGGGCCAACGTCCTGACTTTC. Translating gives CASSPVIWQGAASGANVLTF. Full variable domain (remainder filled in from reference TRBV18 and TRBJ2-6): NAGVMQNPRHLVRRRGQEARLRCSPMKGHSHVYWYRQLPEEGLKFMVYLQKENIIDESGMPKERFSAEFPKEGPSILRIQQVVRGDSAAYFCASSPVIWQGAASGANVLTFGAGSRLTVL.

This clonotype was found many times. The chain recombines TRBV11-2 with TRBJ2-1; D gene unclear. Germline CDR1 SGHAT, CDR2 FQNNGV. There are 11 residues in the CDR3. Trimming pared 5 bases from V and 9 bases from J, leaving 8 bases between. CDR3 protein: CASSQPFEQFF. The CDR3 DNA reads TGTGCCAGCAGCCAACCTTTTGAGCAGTTCTTC.

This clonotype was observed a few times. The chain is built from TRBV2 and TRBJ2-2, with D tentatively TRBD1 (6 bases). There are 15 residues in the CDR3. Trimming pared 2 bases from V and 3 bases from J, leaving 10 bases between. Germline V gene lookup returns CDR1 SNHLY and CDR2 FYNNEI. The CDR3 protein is CASSETGPHTGELFF. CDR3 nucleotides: TGTGCCAGCAGTGAAACAGGGCCCCACACCGGGGAGCTGTTTTTT. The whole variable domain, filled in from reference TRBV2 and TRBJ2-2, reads EPEVTQTPSHQVTQMGQEVILRCVPISNHLYFYWYRQILGQKVEFLVSFYNNEISEKSEIFDDQFSVERPDGSNFTLKIRSTKLEDSAMYFCASSETGPHTGELFFGEGSRLTVL.

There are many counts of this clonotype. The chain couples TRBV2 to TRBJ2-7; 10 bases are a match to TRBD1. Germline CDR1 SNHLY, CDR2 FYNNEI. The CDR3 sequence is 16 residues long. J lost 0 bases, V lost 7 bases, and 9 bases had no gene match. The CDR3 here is CASITRWDRGSYEQYF. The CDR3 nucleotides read TGTGCCAGCATCACTAGGTGGGACAGGGGCTCCTACGAGCAGTACTTC.

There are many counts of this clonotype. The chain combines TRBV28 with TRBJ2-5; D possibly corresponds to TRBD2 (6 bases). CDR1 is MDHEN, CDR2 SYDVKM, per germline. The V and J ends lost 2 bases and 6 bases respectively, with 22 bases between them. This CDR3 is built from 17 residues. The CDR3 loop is CASSLRAGGGTGQTQYF. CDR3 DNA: TGTGCCAGCAGTTTAAGGGCTGGTGGCGGGACCGGACAGACCCAGTACTTC. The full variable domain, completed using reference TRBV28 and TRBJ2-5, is DVKVTQSSRYLVKRTGEKVFLECVQDMDHENMFWYRQDPGLGLRLIYFSYDVKMKEKGDIPEGYSVSREKKERFSLILESASTNQTSMYLCASSLRAGGGTGQTQYFGPGTRLLVL.

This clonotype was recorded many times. DNA for the CDR3: TGTGCCAGCAGCCGGAGGGTTAGCAATCAGCCCCAGCATTTT. This encodes CASSRRVSNQPQHF. The chain carries TRBV28 and TRBJ1-5, with D hard to call. In germline, CDR1 is MDHEN, CDR2 SYDVKM. CDR3 length: 14 amino acids. With 6 bases removed from V and 0 bases from J, the gap between germline ends came to 9 bases.